Below, one T cell receptor (beta chain) is given with its context. This sample was taken from a study of control samples from healthy donors and cancer patients. This CDR3 comprises 14 residues. After removal of 6 bases from V and 3 bases from J, the junction contained 5 bases not matched to a gene. In germline, CDR1 is MNHEY, CDR2 SVGAGI. Clones were sequenced by immunoSEQ multiplex PCR, and TCRdb holds only the in-frame ones, with some missing. The table has tens of thousands of clones, 87% seen once. V is TRBV6-5 and J is TRBJ1-1; TRBD1 aligns across 9 bases. The sequenced sample was blood. The receptor's source is a woman aged 50 to 60 in good health. For the CDR3, the DNA is TGTGCCAGCAGCCCAGGGACAGGGTACACTGAAGCTTTCTTT. It yields the protein CASSPGTGYTEAFF.